This T cell receptor beta chain was captured by sequencing in a study of T-cell memory formation after mild COVID-19. Turning to the study itself: In these data, TCR clusters were largely donor specific. Study-wide points: There were some responding clones in pre-infection memory, which suggested that cross-reactive memory had joined.

From the 5' RACE reads, TCRdb called clonotypes with MiXCR, one entry per CDR3 protein. This table has a few hundred thousand distinct CDR3 sequences, 20% to 25% appearing once. The CDR3 runs to 14 residues. V gave up 3 bases and J gave up 6 bases, with 15 bases separating them. Germline V gene data show CDR1 as KGHSH and CDR2 as LQKENI. At least ten counts were recorded for this clonotype. Antigen: not known. The TCR sequence derives from an adult woman who had mild COVID-19 (a few samples of this study predate the infection). Cell type and time point are not known. The chain employs TRBV18 and TRBJ2-7; no reliable D call. The sequenced material came from PBMCs or a T cell subset sorted from them (not recorded which). The CDR3 DNA reads TGTGCCAGCTCACCCTCGGGCGGACCTGGCGAGCAGTACTTC. Its translation is CASSPSGGPGEQYF. The variable domain in full, completed from reference TRBV18 and TRBJ2-7, reads NAGVMQNPRHLVRRRGQEARLRCSPMKGHSHVYWYRQLPEEGLKFMVYLQKENIIDESGMPKERFSAEFPKEGPSILRIQQVVRGDSAAYFCASSPSGGPGEQYFGPGTRLTVT.